Here is one T cell receptor beta chain with its context. Its antigen has not been determined. No base quality values were provided; no much bigger clone lies one nucleotide off. The CDR3 holds 17 amino acids from the cysteine to the phenylalanine. The read is trimmed to its CDR3 DNA, 51 bases read in frame from base 1. The germline V gene (reference sequence) specifies LGHDT as CDR1 and YNNKEL as CDR2. The V end gives up 2 bases and the J end 0 bases, leaving 7 bases in the junction not matched to a gene. Library prep was done by PCR. TCRdb names Illumina HiSeq 4000 as the instrument used. Bulk TCR libraries were prepared as previously described, using TCR primers listed in Table S5. Total RNA was purified with the Qiagen AllPrep DNA/RNA kit. Before analysis, reads from multiple sequencing runs of one library were combined. The source study handled its data this way. Reads were retained only if the reads had an exact TCR constant sequence, and the retained reads were trimmed to 150 nt and grouped according to their 12-nt molecular barcodes. Within each barcode group, reads were sub-clustered at a 15% Levenshtein threshold, and quality-weighted consensus sequences were built per RNA molecule. Non-functional sequences were filtered out, along with any lower-count sequence sitting one edit away from another sequence. On the basis of fitting two negative binomial distributions, barcode sub-clusters with fewer than 20% of the maximum read count were discarded. TCRdb's own reprocessing of the public reads used fastp at Q25 and MiXCR and kept productive beta chains. Rows matching on CDR3 protein sequence are summarized as one entry with the most common DNA and genes. These V and J calls originate from TCRdb's pipeline instead of the authors' own analysis. Present in this sample are 35,000 to 40,000 distinct CDR3 sequences, 15% to 20% of which were seen just once. The top ten constitute roughly 0.99% of the sample.

The data were taken from a study of molecular identifiers for immune sequencing clone quantification listed by TCRdb under 2018. In terms of the full investigation: For a replicate experiment, the RNA from either approximately 20,000 or 100,000 naive CD8 T cells was divided into five aliquots, and four of those aliquots went on to sequencing. This methods study benchmarked molecular-identifier clustering-based TCR repertoire sequencing (MIDCIRS) and TCR RNA copy counting, using CD8 T cells to do so. Here is what the overall study found, with its caveats: When barcode sub-clustering was omitted, TCR diversity was inflated by chimeric consensus sequences, with chimeras reaching as high as 47%. Naive libraries contained spiked-in Jurkat TCR RNA (roughly 10 copies' worth), which is not part of the donor repertoire. Approximately 3 recovered TCR RNA copies per cell were obtained by modeling, versus approximately 10 by digital PCR, implying a capture efficiency of about 30%. The sizes of highly expanded clones could end up underestimated when identical TCR molecules share a barcode. Spiked-in Jurkat TCR RNA equivalent to a single cell was reported to be detectable even among one million naive CD8 T cells. In CMV-specific effector cells, clones with more than 20 RNA copies contained over 98% of molecules, whereas in naive cells such clones contained under 1% of molecules.

Naive CD8 T cell libraries were made from about 20,000 to 1,000,000 sorted cells using 10%, 30% or 50% of purified RNA. On a BD FACSAria II, naive CD8 T cells were FACS-sorted as CD8+CD4-CCR7+CD45RA+ and collected into RLT Plus buffer. To test detection sensitivity, Jurkat RNA equal to around nine TCR copies was added to samples of about 18,000-1,100,000 naive CD8 T cells. CD8 T cells were enriched using RosetteSep CD8+ T Cell Enrichment Cocktail and Ficoll-Paque, and the enriched cells then underwent ACK red cell lysis. Sequenced sample: naive CD8+ T cells from blood, with Jurkat cell RNA spiked in. The cell subset or site label corresponds to: FACS-sorted CD8+CD4-CCR7+CD45RA+ naive T cells. The chain joins TRBV3-1 to TRBJ2-3; 8 middle bases align to TRBD2. The TCR originated in a human donor in good health. Some libraries in this study had Jurkat cell RNA spiked in. The DNA sequence is as follows: TGTGCCAGCAGCCAATCAAGCGGGGGCTATAGCACAGATACGCAGTATTTT. It is translated as CASSQSSGGYSTDTQYF.